These T cell receptor beta chains were read from a single sample in a study of CD8 T cells in ankylosing spondylitis. Using its own MiXCR run on the 5' RACE reads, TCRdb lists one record per CDR3 protein. Found here are about 220,000 distinct CDR3 sequences, 15% to 20% of them singletons; the top ten hold under 55%. Sequencing was performed on blood, either unsorted or a sorted T cell fraction (not recorded which). Receptor source: a male donor with ankylosing spondylitis. CDR3s leave out the opening cysteine and the closing phenylalanine or tryptophan. Each record gives: CDR3 protein, CDR3 length, J gene, V gene.

cdr3_aa: ASRIRGLGLQPQH
cdr3_length: 13
j_call: TRBJ1-5
v_call: TRBV27

cdr3_aa: SASLQGDQPQH
cdr3_length: 11
j_call: TRBJ1-5
v_call: TRBV29-1

cdr3_aa: SAATSGSRADTQY
cdr3_length: 13
j_call: TRBJ2-3
v_call: TRBV20-1

cdr3_aa: SARDDLAVLNEQF
cdr3_length: 13
j_call: TRBJ2-1
v_call: TRBV20-1

cdr3_aa: ASSLGTGVEQF
cdr3_length: 11
j_call: TRBJ2-1
v_call: TRBV12-3/TRBV12-4

cdr3_aa: ASSLGGGYT
cdr3_length: 9
j_call: TRBJ1-2
v_call: TRBV7-9

cdr3_aa: ASSEPQDSGNTIY
cdr3_length: 13
j_call: TRBJ1-3
v_call: TRBV6-1

cdr3_aa: ASSQLGLAGSEQY
cdr3_length: 13
j_call: TRBJ2-7
v_call: TRBV4-1

cdr3_aa: ASSSILSAGGSGDTQY
cdr3_length: 16
j_call: TRBJ2-3
v_call: TRBV5-6

cdr3_aa: ASSHFGGFGIGEPQH
cdr3_length: 15
j_call: TRBJ1-5
v_call: TRBV10-2

cdr3_aa: ASGSRGRNQPQH
cdr3_length: 12
j_call: TRBJ1-5
v_call: TRBV28

cdr3_aa: ASSATAGAEAF
cdr3_length: 11
j_call: TRBJ1-1
v_call: TRBV7-9

cdr3_aa: SARDLTSGGGIYEQY
cdr3_length: 15
j_call: TRBJ2-7
v_call: TRBV20-1

cdr3_aa: ASSLPREPTPGGEKLF
cdr3_length: 16
j_call: TRBJ1-4
v_call: TRBV5-1

cdr3_aa: ASSFEGAGGSEQY
cdr3_length: 13
j_call: TRBJ2-7
v_call: TRBV11-2

cdr3_aa: ASSLEGIEAF
cdr3_length: 10
j_call: TRBJ1-1
v_call: TRBV5-1

cdr3_aa: ASSEASGLLTETQY
cdr3_length: 14
j_call: TRBJ2-5
v_call: TRBV4-1

cdr3_aa: ASTLGTHYEQY
cdr3_length: 11
j_call: TRBJ2-7
v_call: TRBV6-6

cdr3_aa: SATGTIQTDTQY
cdr3_length: 12
j_call: TRBJ2-3
v_call: TRBV20-1

cdr3_aa: ASSDYGGTGELF
cdr3_length: 12
j_call: TRBJ2-2
v_call: TRBV6-4